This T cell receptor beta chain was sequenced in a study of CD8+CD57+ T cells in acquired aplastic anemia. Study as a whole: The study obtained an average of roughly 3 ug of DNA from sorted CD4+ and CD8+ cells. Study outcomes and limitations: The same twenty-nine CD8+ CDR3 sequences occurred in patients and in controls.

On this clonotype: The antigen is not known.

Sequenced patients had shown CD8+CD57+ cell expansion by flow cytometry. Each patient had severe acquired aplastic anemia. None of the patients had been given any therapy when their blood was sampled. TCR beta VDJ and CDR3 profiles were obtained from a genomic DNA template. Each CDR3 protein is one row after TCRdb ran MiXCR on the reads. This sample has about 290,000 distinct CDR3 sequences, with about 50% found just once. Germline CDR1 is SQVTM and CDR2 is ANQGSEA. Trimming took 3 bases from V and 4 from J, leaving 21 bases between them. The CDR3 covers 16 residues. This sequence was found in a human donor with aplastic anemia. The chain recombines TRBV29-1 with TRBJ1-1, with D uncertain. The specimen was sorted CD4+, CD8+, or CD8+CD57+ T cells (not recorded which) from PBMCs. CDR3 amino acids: CSVDSPTGLRGTEAFF. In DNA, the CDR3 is TGCAGCGTTGATTCTCCTACCGGCCTCCGGGGCACTGAAGCTTTCTTT.